These 3 T cell receptor beta chains originate from one sample sequenced in a study of T cells in Graves' hyperthyroidism and ophthalmopathy. Amplification of TCR beta CDR3 regions was performed using RNA transcripts as template. Primed by the HTBI set, a first-round RT-PCR was run on the TCR CDR3. TCRdb called the multiplex PCR reads again in MiXCR, with one record for every CDR3 protein. The repertoire has around 300,000 distinct CDR3 sequences, approximately 13% of them found once; the top ten carry just under 25%. The sequenced sample consisted of blood. These receptors all come from a woman aged 25-40 years with Graves' hyperthyroidism.

For this clonotype: A read error is possible here, since a much larger clone lies one base away. Since no conserved phenylalanine or tryptophan closes the CDR3, a read error is the likely cause. The chain links TRBV27 to TRBJ2-2; 9 bases align to TRBD2. Germline values: CDR1 MNHEY, CDR2 SMNVEV (reference sequence). Germline trimming cut 3 bases from V and 7 bases from J; bases unmatched to any gene: 12. The CDR3 has 17 amino acids. The CDR3 bases are TGTGCCAGCAGTTTCGTGGATAGCGGGGGCGCGGACGGGGAGCTGTTTGTT. Protein: CASSFVDSGGADGELFV.

This clonotype was observed at least ten times. The V gene is TRBV28, the J gene TRBJ1-3, with unresolved D. Trimming removed 5 bases at V and 8 bases at J, with 16 bases between. The CDR3 extends over 14 amino acids. The V gene's germline CDR1 is MDHEN and CDR2 SYDVKM. DNA for the CDR3: TGTGCCAGCAGTGGCGCCGAACAAAGGGACACCATATATTTT. Protein: CASSGAEQRDTIYF.

This clonotype appeared a few times. The gene calls are TRBV3-1 and TRBJ1-4; D remains unclear. V was shortened by 2 bases and J by 7 bases, with 14 bases between the two germline ends. The length of the CDR3 is 15 residues. From germline, CDR1 is LGHDT and CDR2 YNNKEL (reference sequence). The CDR3 nucleotides read TGTGCCAGCAGCCAAACAGCGGGGAGTGGTGAAAAACTGTTTTTT. This sequence encodes CASSQTAGSGEKLFF.